The present T cell receptor (beta chain) was sequenced within a study of cytomegalovirus exposure and HLA in healthy donors. Study-wide points: Later genetic work tied a missense DCLRE1C variant to beta-chain V and J trimming. Excluded: some indistinguishable V segments such as TRBV6-2 and TRBV6-3.

Amplification used 60 Vbeta primers and 13 Jbeta primers. TCRdb's table, derived via immunoSEQ multiplex PCR, lists solely in-frame clones and lacks some. The repertoire has 110,000 to 150,000 clones, 60% to 85% of them found once; the top ten carry roughly 0.87%. V gave up 4 bases and J gave up 2 bases; unmatched junction bases: 4. Germline V gene data show CDR1 as SNHLY and CDR2 as FYNNEI. The CDR3 runs to 15 residues. Turning to this clone: Its antigen is as yet unknown.

Sequenced material: PBMCs. The receptor was isolated from a young man in good health and CMV-seronegative. This chain connects TRBV2 to TRBJ2-1; 8 bases match TRBD1. This CDR3 reads CASSGGQGPYNEQFF. The DNA for the CDR3 is TGTGCCAGCAGTGGTGGACAGGGCCCCTACAATGAGCAGTTCTTC.